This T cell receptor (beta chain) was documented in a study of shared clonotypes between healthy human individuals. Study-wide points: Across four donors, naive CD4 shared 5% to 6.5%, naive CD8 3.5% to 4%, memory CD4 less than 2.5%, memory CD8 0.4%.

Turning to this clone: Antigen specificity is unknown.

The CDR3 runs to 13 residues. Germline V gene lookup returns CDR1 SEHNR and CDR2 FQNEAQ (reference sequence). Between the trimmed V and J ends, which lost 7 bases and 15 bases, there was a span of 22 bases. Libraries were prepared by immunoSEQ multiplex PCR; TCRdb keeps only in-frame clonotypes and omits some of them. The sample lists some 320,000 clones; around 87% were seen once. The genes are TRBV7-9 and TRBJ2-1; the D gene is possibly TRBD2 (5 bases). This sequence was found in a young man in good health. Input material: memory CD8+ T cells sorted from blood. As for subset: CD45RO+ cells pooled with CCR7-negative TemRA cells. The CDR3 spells CASTPAASLRWFF. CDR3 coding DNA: TGTGCCAGCACCCCGGCAGCTAGCCTTAGATGGTTCTTC.